This TCR beta chain is from a study of CD8 T cells in Susac syndrome. Study context: Sequencing included Susac syndrome patients, six of them with active disease and under 10 in remission. Study observations and caveats: None of the CD4+ T cell repertoires in Susac syndrome showed clonal expansion.

The CDR3 runs 14 residues. CDR1 LNHDA and CDR2 SQIVND come from the germline V gene (reference sequence). The V end lost 3 bases, the J end lost 5 bases, and 11 bases lay between the germline ends. Only one count was recorded for this clonotype. Its antigen is as yet unknown. The RNA, about 0.45 to 1 ug, was put through reverse transcription using random hexamers. TCRdb re-called the immunoSEQ multiplex PCR reads through MiXCR, storing one row per CDR3 protein. The sample has about 200,000 distinct CDR3 sequences; over 75% are singletons. V usage is TRBV19 and J usage is TRBJ2-1; the D is unclear. The sequencing input was CD4+ T cells from PBMCs. The origin of this receptor is a human donor with Susac syndrome. The CDR3 loop is CASSIRVDNNEQFF. CDR3 DNA sequence: TGTGCCAGTAGTATTCGGGTCGATAACAATGAGCAGTTCTTC.